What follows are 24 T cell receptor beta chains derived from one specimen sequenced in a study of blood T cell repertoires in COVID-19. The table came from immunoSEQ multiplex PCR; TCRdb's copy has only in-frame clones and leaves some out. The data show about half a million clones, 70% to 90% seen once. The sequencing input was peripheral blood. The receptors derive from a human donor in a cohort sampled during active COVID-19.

DNA for the CDR3: TGTGCCAGCAGCTTTCCGGGCCCCACGGGGTACAATGAGCAGTTCTTC. The encoded protein is CASSFPGPTGYNEQFF. The chain combines TRBV3-1 (or the pseudogene TRBV3-2) with TRBJ2-1; perhaps TRBD2 as D (5 bases). This CDR3 has 16 amino acids. Trimming pared 5 bases from V and 4 bases from J, leaving 18 bases between. Germline V CDR1 and CDR2: LGHDT, YNNKEL (reference sequence).

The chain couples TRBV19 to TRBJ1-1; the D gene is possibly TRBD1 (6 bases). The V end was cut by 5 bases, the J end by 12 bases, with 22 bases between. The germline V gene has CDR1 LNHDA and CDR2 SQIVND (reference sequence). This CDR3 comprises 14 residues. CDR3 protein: CASSYDRNAGLPFF. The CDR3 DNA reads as TGTGCCAGTAGTTATGACAGGAATGCCGGCTTGCCTTTCTTT.

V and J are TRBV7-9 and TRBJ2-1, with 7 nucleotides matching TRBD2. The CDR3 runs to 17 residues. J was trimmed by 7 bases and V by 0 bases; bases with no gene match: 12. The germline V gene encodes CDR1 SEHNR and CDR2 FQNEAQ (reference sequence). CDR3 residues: CASSLASGNTVGNEQFF. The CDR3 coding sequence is TGTGCCAGCAGCTTAGCCAGCGGGAACACCGTGGGGAATGAGCAGTTCTTC.

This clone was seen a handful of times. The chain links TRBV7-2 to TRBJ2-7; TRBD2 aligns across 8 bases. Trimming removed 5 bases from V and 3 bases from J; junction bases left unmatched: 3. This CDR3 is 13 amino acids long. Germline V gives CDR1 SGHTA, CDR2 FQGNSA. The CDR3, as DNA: TGTGCCAGCAGCCCGGGGACTAGCTACGAGCAGTACTTC. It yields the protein CASSPGTSYEQYF.

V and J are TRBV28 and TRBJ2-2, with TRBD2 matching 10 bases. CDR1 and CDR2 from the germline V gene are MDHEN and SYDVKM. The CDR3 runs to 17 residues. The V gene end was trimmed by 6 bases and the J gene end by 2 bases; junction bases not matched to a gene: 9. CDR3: CASRPILAGANTGELFF. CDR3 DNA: TGTGCCAGCAGACCAATCCTAGCGGGAGCCAACACCGGGGAGCTGTTTTTT.

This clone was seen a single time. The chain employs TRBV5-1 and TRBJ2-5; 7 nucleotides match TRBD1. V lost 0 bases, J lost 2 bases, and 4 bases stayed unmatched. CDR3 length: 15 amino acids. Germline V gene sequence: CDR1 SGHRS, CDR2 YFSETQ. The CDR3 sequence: CASSLAPGQQETQYF. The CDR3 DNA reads TGCGCCAGCAGCTTGGCCCCGGGACAGCAAGAGACCCAGTACTTC.

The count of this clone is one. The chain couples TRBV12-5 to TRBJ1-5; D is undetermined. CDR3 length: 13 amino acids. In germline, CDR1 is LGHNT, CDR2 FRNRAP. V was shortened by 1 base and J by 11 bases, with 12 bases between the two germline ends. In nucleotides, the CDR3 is TGTGCTAGTGGTTTGGACCTGAAATCAGCCCAGCATTTT. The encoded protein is CASGLDLKSAQHF.

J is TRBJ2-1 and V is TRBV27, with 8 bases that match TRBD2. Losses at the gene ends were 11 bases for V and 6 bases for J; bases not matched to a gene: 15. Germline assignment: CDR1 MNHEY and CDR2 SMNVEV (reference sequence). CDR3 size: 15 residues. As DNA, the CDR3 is TGTGCCTCCCAATTGAACGGGAGGGCTTCCAATGAGCAGTTCTTC. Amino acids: CASQLNGRASNEQFF.

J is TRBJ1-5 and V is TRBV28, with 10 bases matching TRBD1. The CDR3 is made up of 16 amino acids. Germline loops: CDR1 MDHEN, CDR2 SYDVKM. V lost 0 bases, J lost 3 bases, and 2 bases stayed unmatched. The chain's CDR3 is CASSLWGQGNNQPQHF. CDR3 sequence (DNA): TGTGCCAGCAGTTTATGGGGACAGGGGAACAATCAGCCCCAGCATTTT.

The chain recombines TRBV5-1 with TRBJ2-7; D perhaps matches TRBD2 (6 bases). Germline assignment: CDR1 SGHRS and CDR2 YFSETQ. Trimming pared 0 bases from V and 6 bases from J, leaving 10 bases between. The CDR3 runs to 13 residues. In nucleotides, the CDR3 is TGCGCCAGCAGCTTGGTTGAGGGAGGCGAGCAGTACTTC. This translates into CASSLVEGGEQYF. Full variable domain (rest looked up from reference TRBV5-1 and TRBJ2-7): KAGVTQTPRYLIKTRGQQVTLSCSPISGHRSVSWYQQTPGQGLQFLFEYFSETQRNKGNFPGRFSGRQFSNSRSEMNVSTLELGDSALYLCASSLVEGGEQYFGPGTRLTVT.

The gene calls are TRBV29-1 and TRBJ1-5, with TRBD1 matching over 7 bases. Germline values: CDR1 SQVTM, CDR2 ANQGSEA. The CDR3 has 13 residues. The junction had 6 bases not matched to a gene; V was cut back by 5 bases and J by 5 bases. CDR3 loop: CSVSGGKDQPQHF. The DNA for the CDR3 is TGCAGCGTTTCAGGGGGAAAAGATCAGCCCCAGCATTTT.

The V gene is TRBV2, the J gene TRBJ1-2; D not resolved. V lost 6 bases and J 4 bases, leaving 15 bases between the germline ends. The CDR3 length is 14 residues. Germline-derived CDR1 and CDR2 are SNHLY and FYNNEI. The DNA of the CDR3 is TGTGCCAGCAGGGAAAGGACGGGAATCTATGGCTACACCTTC. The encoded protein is CASRERTGIYGYTF.

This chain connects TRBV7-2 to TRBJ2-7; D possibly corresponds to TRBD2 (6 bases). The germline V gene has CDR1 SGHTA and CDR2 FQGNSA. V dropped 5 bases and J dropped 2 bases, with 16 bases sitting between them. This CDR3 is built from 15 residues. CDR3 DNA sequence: TGTGCCAGCAGCCTCGGAAGCGGGCCCCCCTACGAGCAGTACTTC. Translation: CASSLGSGPPYEQYF.

The CDR3 coding sequence is TGTGCCAGCAAAGGACACCCAATGAACACTGAAGCTTTCTTT. Translated, it gives CASKGHPMNTEAFF. V and J are TRBV5-6 and TRBJ1-1, with D tentatively TRBD1 (5 bases). Germline-derived CDR1 and CDR2 are SGHDT and YYEEEE. V lost 6 bases, J lost 0 bases, and 12 bases lay in between. This CDR3 spans 14 amino acids. Using reference TRBV5-6 and TRBJ1-1 for the parts outside the CDR3, the full variable domain is DAGVTQSPTHLIKTRGQQVTLRCSPKSGHDTVSWYQQALGQGPQFIFQYYEEEERQRGNFPDRFSGHQFPNYSSELNVNALLLGDSALYLCASKGHPMNTEAFFGQGTRLTVV.

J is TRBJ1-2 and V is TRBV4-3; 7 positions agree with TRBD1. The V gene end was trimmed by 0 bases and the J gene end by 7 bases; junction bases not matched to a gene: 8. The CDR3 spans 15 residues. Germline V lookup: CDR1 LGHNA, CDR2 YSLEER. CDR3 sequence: CASSQEGAGGGGYTF. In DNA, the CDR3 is TGCGCCAGCAGCCAAGAAGGGGCAGGGGGTGGTGGCTACACCTTC.

The DNA for the CDR3 is TGTGCCTGGAGTGGCGGGACAGGCCTATACGAGCAGTACTTC. It encodes CAWSGGTGLYEQYF. V gene TRBV30 combines with J gene TRBJ2-7, with 8 positions matching TRBD1. The germline V gene has CDR1 GTSNPN and CDR2 SVGIG (reference sequence). V trimming: 1 base; J trimming: 4 bases; junction bases outside the gene matches: 6. The length of the CDR3 is 14 residues.

The CDR3 region has the DNA TGTGCCAGCAGCTCAGGGTACTCCTACGAGCAGTACTTC. Translating gives CASSSGYSYEQYF. The chain joins TRBV11-3 to TRBJ2-7, with D perhaps TRBD1 (5 bases). This CDR3 is built from 13 residues. Germline V gives CDR1 SGHNT, CDR2 YENEEA. With 4 bases removed from V and 0 bases from J, the gap between germline ends came to 7 bases.

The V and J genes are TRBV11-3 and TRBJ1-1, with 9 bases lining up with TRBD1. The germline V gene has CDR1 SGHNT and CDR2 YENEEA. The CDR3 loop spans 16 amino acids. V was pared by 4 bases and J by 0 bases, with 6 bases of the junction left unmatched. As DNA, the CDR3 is TGTGCCAGCAGCTCCAGGACAGGGGCCCTGAACACTGAAGCTTTCTTT. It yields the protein CASSSRTGALNTEAFF.

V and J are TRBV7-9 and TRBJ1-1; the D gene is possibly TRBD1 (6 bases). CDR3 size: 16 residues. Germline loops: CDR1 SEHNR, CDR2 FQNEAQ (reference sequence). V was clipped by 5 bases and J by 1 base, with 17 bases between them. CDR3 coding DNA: TGTGCCAGCAGCCTCTTCAGGGGAGAGTGGAACACTGAAGCTTTCTTT. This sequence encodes CASSLFRGEWNTEAFF.

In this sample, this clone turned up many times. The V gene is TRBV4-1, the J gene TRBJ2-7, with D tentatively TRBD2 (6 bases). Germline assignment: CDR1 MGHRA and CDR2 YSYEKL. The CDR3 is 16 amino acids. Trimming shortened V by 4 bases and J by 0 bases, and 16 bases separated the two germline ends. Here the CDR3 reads CASSRLLAILSYEQYF. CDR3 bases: TGCGCCAGCAGCCGTCTTCTAGCGATCCTCTCCTACGAGCAGTACTTC.

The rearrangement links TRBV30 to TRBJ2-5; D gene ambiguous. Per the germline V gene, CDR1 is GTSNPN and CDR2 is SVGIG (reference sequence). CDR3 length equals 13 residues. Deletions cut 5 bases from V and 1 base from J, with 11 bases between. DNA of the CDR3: TGTGCCTGGGGTAGAAGATTCCAAGAGACCCAGTACTTC. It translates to CAWGRRFQETQYF.

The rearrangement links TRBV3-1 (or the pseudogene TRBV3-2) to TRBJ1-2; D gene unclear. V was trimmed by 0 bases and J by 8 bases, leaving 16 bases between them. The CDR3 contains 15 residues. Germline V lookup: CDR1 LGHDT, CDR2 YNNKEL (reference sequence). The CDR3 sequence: CASSQEGLREVGYTF. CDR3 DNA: TGTGCCAGCAGCCAAGAAGGGTTGAGGGAGGTAGGCTACACCTTC.

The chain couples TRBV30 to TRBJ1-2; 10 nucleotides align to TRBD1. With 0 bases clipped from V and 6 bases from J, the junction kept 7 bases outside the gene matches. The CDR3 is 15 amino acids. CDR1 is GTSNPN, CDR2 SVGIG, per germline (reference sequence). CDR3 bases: TGTGCCTGGAGTGTCTTGGGACAGGGGTTTAATGGCTACACCTTC. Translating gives CAWSVLGQGFNGYTF.

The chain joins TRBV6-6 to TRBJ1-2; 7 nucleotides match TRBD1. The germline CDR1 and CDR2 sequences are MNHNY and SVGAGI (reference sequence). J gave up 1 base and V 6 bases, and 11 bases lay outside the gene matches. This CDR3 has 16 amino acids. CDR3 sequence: CASSRSGTELNYGYTF. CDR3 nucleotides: TGTGCCAGCAGCCGATCCGGGACAGAGCTTAACTATGGCTACACCTTC.